The 23 T cell receptor beta chains in this list originate from one sample, sequenced in a study of Graves' ophthalmopathy and Graves' hyperthyroidism. Amplification of TCR beta CDR3 regions used RNA transcripts. RT-PCR was first run with HTBI primers, then multiplex PCR in a second round. Each CDR3 protein is one row after TCRdb ran MiXCR on the multiplex PCR reads. This table holds roughly 500,000 distinct CDR3 sequences, around an eighth found once. Sequencing used blood. These receptors were taken from a woman in her twenties or thirties with Graves' ophthalmopathy.

CDR3: CSADPGPGVFEAFF. The CDR3 DNA reads as TGCAGTGCTGATCCGGGACCTGGGGTATTCGAAGCTTTCTTT. V gene TRBV20-1 combines with J gene TRBJ1-1; tentatively, D is TRBD1 (5 bases). This CDR3 comprises 14 residues. Germline V CDR1 and CDR2: DFQATT, SNEGSKA (reference sequence). V shed 5 bases and J shed 8 bases, with 21 bases lying between them.

This clonotype has ten or more counts. This sequence joins TRBV7-2 and TRBJ2-7; a weak D match, TRBD2 (5 bases). V lost 3 bases and J 4 bases, leaving 16 bases between the germline ends. Germline lookup yields CDR1 SGHTA and CDR2 FQGNSA. The CDR3 extends over 15 amino acids. CDR3 amino acids: CASSFDYFDPYEQYF. The CDR3 DNA reads TGTGCCAGCAGCTTCGACTATTTTGACCCTTACGAGCAGTACTTC.

The CDR3 sequence: CASSALQGYGYTF. The CDR3 nucleotides are TGTGCCAGCAGTGCTTTACAGGGTTACGGCTACACCTTC. This sequence joins TRBV27 and TRBJ1-2; a possible D gene is TRBD1 (6 bases). Germline assignment: CDR1 MNHEY and CDR2 SMNVEV (reference sequence). The length of the CDR3 is 13 residues. V gave up 5 bases and J gave up 8 bases, with 15 bases separating them.

This clonotype was counted many times. The V and J genes are TRBV11-2 and TRBJ1-1; no definite D call. CDR3 length: 16 amino acids. V gave up 0 bases and J gave up 2 bases, with 13 bases separating them. Per the germline V gene, CDR1 is SGHAT and CDR2 is FQNNGV. This CDR3 is CASSLEPPWTNTEAFF. The CDR3 bases are TGTGCCAGCAGCTTAGAGCCGCCTTGGACTAACACTGAAGCTTTCTTT. Filled out from reference TRBV11-2 and TRBJ1-1, the complete variable domain reads EAGVAQSPRYKIIEKRQSVAFWCNPISGHATLYWYQQILGQGPKLLIQFQNNGVVDDSQLPKDRFSAERLKGVDSTLKIQPAKLEDSAVYLCASSLEPPWTNTEAFFGQGTRLTVV.

The table lists this clonotype with many counts. The rearrangement links TRBV12-3 or TRBV12-4 to TRBJ1-5; D not certain. Trimming took off 2 bases at V and 4 bases at J, with 6 bases between the two ends. This CDR3 has 13 amino acids. DNA for the CDR3: TGTGCCAGCAGTTTATCGGAAAATCAGCCCCAGCATTTT. Translated, it gives CASSLSENQPQHF.

In its sample, this clonotype was seen many times. This chain uses TRBV6-2 or TRBV6-3 with TRBJ1-3, with 8 bases identical to TRBD1. The CDR3 extends over 19 amino acids. CDR1 and CDR2 from the germline V gene are MNHEY and SVGEGT. Unmatched junction bases numbered 13, after V lost 0 bases and J lost 3 bases. The CDR3 sequence is CASSYSGLAGGAFGNTIYF. The CDR3 DNA is TGTGCCAGCAGTTACTCTGGCTTGGCAGGGGGCGCGTTTGGAAACACCATATATTTT.

The chain combines TRBV3-1 with TRBJ2-2; no firm D call. The germline gives CDR1 LGHDT, CDR2 YNNKEL (reference sequence). The CDR3 runs 15 residues. Trimming removed 4 bases at V and 0 bases at J, with 9 bases between. CDR3 coding DNA: TGTGCCAGCAGCCCCAGGTCAGCGAACACCGGGGAGCTGTTTTTT. This translates into CASSPRSANTGELFF.

This clonotype was observed many times. This chain links TRBV12-3 or TRBV12-4 with TRBJ2-7; 7 nucleotides align to TRBD1. CDR3 size: 15 residues. V lost 6 bases to trimming and J lost 0 bases; unmatched junction nucleotides: 8. The CDR3 nucleotides are TGTGCCAGCAGCCCAAGACAGGGAAGCTCCTACGAGCAGTACTTC. Translated, it gives CASSPRQGSSYEQYF.

The chain couples TRBV5-1 to TRBJ2-7; TRBD1 aligns across 7 bases. Germline trimming cut 0 bases from V and 1 base from J; bases unmatched to any gene: 1. The CDR3 has 14 residues. The germline V gene has CDR1 SGHRS and CDR2 YFSETQ. The CDR3, as DNA: TGCGCCAGCAGCTTGGAGGACAGGTCCTACGAGCAGTACTTC. Translating gives CASSLEDRSYEQYF.

This clonotype has ten or more counts. The chain has TRBV15 and TRBJ1-2, with D unresolved. Germline CDR1 reads LNHNV; CDR2 reads YYDKDF (reference sequence). This CDR3 contains 13 residues. Trimming cost V 1 base and J 3 bases, with 6 bases left between them. As DNA, the CDR3 is TGTGCCACCAGCAGAGGACGGGACTATGGCTACACCTTC. It encodes CATSRGRDYGYTF. The full variable domain, in which reference TRBV15 and TRBJ1-2 provide the parts outside the CDR3, is DAMVIQNPRYQVTQFGKPVTLSCSQTLNHNVMYWYQQKSSQAPKLLFHYYDKDFNNEADTPDNFQSRRPNTSFCFLDIRSPGLGDTAMYLCATSRGRDYGYTFGSGTRLTVV.

This clonotype has ten or more counts. V gene TRBV7-2 combines with J gene TRBJ2-7; D might be TRBD2 (6 bases). CDR3 length: 15 residues. Germline CDR1 reads SGHTA; CDR2 reads FQGNSA. Deletions cut 2 bases from V and 2 bases from J, with 13 bases between. In DNA form, the CDR3 reads TGTGCCAGCAGCTTATCAGTGGGAGGTACCTACGAGCAGTACTTC. Encoded protein: CASSLSVGGTYEQYF.

This clonotype was seen ten or more times. This chain connects TRBV24-1 to TRBJ2-2; D not certain. With 4 bases removed from V and 5 bases from J, the gap between germline ends came to 10 bases. The CDR3 spans 14 residues. CDR1 is KGHDR, CDR2 SFDVKD, per germline. This chain's CDR3 is CATSDLLGTGELFF. CDR3 nucleotide sequence: TGTGCCACCAGTGACCTGCTAGGGACCGGGGAGCTGTTTTTT.

This clonotype was seen at least ten times. The chain carries TRBV7-8 and TRBJ2-7; TRBD1 aligns across 12 bases. Germline assignment: CDR1 SGHVS and CDR2 FQNEAQ. The CDR3 loop spans 16 amino acids. J was trimmed by 7 bases and V by 6 bases; bases with no gene match: 13. The CDR3 nucleotides read TGTGCCAGCAGACCCATCGGATGGGACAGGGGGCAGGAGCAGTACTTC. It specifies CASRPIGWDRGQEQYF.

In the case of this clonotype: This may stem from a read error, because a much larger clone lies one nucleotide away. The gene calls are TRBV7-9 and TRBJ1-6; TRBD1 matches at 9 bases. The CDR3 spans 15 residues. In germline, CDR1 is SEHNR, CDR2 FQNEAQ (reference sequence). The chain's CDR3 is CASSYAGTGNSTLHF. CDR3 DNA sequence: TGTGCCAGCAGCTATGCCGGGACAGGGAATTCAACCCTCCACTTT. Supplemented by reference TRBV7-9 and TRBJ1-6, the full variable domain reads DTGVSQNPRHKITKRGQNVTFRCDPISEHNRLYWYRQTLGQGPEFLTYFQNEAQLEKSRLLSDRFSAERPKGSFSTLEIQRTEQGDSAMYLCASSYAGTGNSTLHFGNGTRLTVT.

Ten or more counts support this clonotype. The chain has TRBV12-3 or TRBV12-4 and TRBJ2-7, with D possibly TRBD2 on 5 matching bases. The CDR3 is 15 amino acids. Trimming took off 6 bases at V and 2 bases at J, with 17 bases between the two ends. This CDR3 is CASSPTRQITYEQYF. CDR3 DNA: TGTGCCAGCAGCCCAACTAGGCAGATTACCTACGAGCAGTACTTC.

This clonotype was seen at least ten times. V is TRBV28 and J is TRBJ1-2; D gene uncertain. The germline CDR1 and CDR2 sequences are MDHEN and SYDVKM. The CDR3 has 12 residues. Trimming took 3 bases from V and 8 from J, leaving 10 bases between them. For the CDR3, the DNA is TGTGCCAGCAGTTTCCCGGCGGGGGGCTACACCTTC. Translation gives CASSFPAGGYTF.

This clonotype was seen more than once but under ten times. The chain joins TRBV6-2 or TRBV6-3 to TRBJ2-1; 12 positions match TRBD2. Germline CDR1 reads MNHEY; CDR2 reads SVGEGT. The CDR3 has 15 residues. V shed 0 bases, J shed 8 bases, and the junction held 2 bases outside the gene matches. The CDR3 DNA follows: TGTGCCAGCAGTTACTCGACTAGCGGGAGTTATGAGCAGTTCTTC. Protein product: CASSYSTSGSYEQFF.

In its sample, this clonotype was seen a few times. The chain uses TRBV5-1 and TRBJ2-7; no definite D call. Germline loops: CDR1 SGHRS, CDR2 YFSETQ. Trimming took off 5 bases at V and 6 bases at J, with 9 bases between the two ends. The CDR3 runs to 11 residues. DNA of the CDR3: TGCGCCAGCAGGGAGAGAGGCGAGCAGTACTTC. As protein: CASRERGEQYF. Complete variable domain (other parts from reference TRBV5-1 and TRBJ2-7): KAGVTQTPRYLIKTRGQQVTLSCSPISGHRSVSWYQQTPGQGLQFLFEYFSETQRNKGNFPGRFSGRQFSNSRSEMNVSTLELGDSALYLCASRERGEQYFGPGTRLTVT.

In regard to this clonotype: A single base separates this from a much larger clone, so it may be a read error. The V call is TRBV6-2 or TRBV6-3, the J call TRBJ2-2; D unresolved. The CDR3 sequence is 11 residues long. Between the trimmed V and J ends, which lost 7 bases and 4 bases, there was a span of 4 bases. The germline V gene encodes CDR1 MNHEY and CDR2 SVGEGT. This CDR3 reads CASKSTGELFF. CDR3 nucleotides: TGTGCCAGCAAATCCACCGGGGAGCTGTTTTTT.

This clonotype was counted many times. The V call is TRBV10-1, the J call TRBJ1-1; D is ambiguous. V was clipped by 7 bases and J by 7 bases, with 22 bases between them. The CDR3 extends over 15 amino acids. Germline V CDR1 and CDR2: WNHNN, SYGVQD (reference sequence). The CDR3 region has the DNA TGCGCCAGCATGTATCCGGCCGCCGGAACAATTGAAGCTTTCTTT. It translates to CASMYPAAGTIEAFF.

Many counts were recorded for this clonotype. The chain has TRBV15 and TRBJ1-1; 7 positions agree with TRBD1. The CDR3 is 16 amino acids. V lost 5 bases and J lost 4; bases outside the gene matches: 13. Germline assignment: CDR1 LNHNV and CDR2 YYDKDF (reference sequence). The CDR3 DNA is TGTGCCACCAGCCGGACCCTGACAGGGAGGGCCACTGAAGCTTTCTTT. It specifies CATSRTLTGRATEAFF.

This clonotype was recorded many times. The V gene is TRBV28, the J gene TRBJ1-1; D ambiguous. This CDR3 comprises 17 residues. Trimming took 3 bases from V and 0 from J, leaving 17 bases between them. Germline V lookup: CDR1 MDHEN, CDR2 SYDVKM. This chain's CDR3 is CASSFYFTDSMNTEAFF. In DNA, the CDR3 is TGTGCCAGCAGTTTTTATTTCACAGATTCCATGAACACTGAAGCTTTCTTT.

The chain carries TRBV20-1 and TRBJ2-5; D might be TRBD1 (5 bases). Germline-derived CDR1 and CDR2 are DFQATT and SNEGSKA (reference sequence). Trimming removed 5 bases from V and 2 bases from J, with 15 bases in between. The length of the CDR3 is 14 residues. The chain's CDR3 is CSALTQVPQETQYF. The CDR3 nucleotides read TGCAGTGCTCTAACACAGGTTCCACAAGAGACCCAGTACTTC.